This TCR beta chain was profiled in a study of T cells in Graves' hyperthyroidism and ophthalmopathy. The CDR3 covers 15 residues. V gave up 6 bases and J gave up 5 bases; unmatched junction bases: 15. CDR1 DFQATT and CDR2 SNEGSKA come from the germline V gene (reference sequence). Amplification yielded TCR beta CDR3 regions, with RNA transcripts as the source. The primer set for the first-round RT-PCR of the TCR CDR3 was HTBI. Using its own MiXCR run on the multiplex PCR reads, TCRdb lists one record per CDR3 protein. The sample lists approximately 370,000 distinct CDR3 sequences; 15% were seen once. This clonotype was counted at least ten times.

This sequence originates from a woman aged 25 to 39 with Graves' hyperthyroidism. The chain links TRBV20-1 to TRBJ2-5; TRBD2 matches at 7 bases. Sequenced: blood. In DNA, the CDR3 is TGCAGTGCAAACCTCTATGGGAGGGCAGGGGAGACCCAGTACTTC. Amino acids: CSANLYGRAGETQYF.